Listed below are T cell receptor beta chains from one sample, sequenced in a study of cytomegalovirus exposure and HLA in healthy donors. Generated by immunoSEQ multiplex PCR, the TCRdb table keeps only in-frame clones and is missing some. The data contain fewer than 200,000 clones, less than 90% of them singletons. The specimen was PBMCs. The source of these receptors is a woman aged 45-65 years in good health and CMV-seropositive. The CDR3 runs from the conserved cysteine through the conserved F or W. D genes are given only for firm matches. Expanded clones are given a class, and other clones once, few, many or no size at all.

abundance	v_gene	d_gene	j_gene	len	CDR3nt	CDR3aa
NA	TRBV9	NA	TRBJ1-1	13	TGTGCCAGCAGCGAACAGGGCTGGACTGAAGCTTTCTTT	CASSEQGWTEAFF
NA	TRBV2	NA	TRBJ1-3	13	TGTGCCAGCAGTGTCGGGGCTGGAAACACCATATATTTT	CASSVGAGNTIYF
NA	TRBV7-2	NA	TRBJ2-3	18	TGTGCCAGCAGCTTGTCGCTGCATGGCGGGGTCAGCACAGATACGCAGTATTTT	CASSLSLHGGVSTDTQYF
NA	TRBV11-2	TRBD1	TRBJ2-7	15	TGTGCCAGCAGCTCCAGGGGGCCCAGCTCCTACGAGCAGTACTTC	CASSSRGPSSYEQYF
NA	TRBV4-2	TRBD2	TRBJ2-5	16	TGTGCCAGCAGCCAAGATTGGCTAGCGGGGGAAGAGACCCAGTACTTC	CASSQDWLAGEETQYF
few	TRBV4-1	TRBD1	TRBJ1-2	15	TGCGCCAGCAGCCAAGATTGGACAGGGGCGCGAGGCTACACCTTC	CASSQDWTGARGYTF
NA	TRBV5-1	NA	TRBJ2-2	16	TGCGCCAGCAGCTTGGCAGGCAACCCGAACACCGGGGAGCTGTTTTTT	CASSLAGNPNTGELFF
once	TRBV19	NA	TRBJ1-5	14	TGTGCCAGTAGTATATCCCTAGGCAATCAGCCCCAGCATTTT	CASSISLGNQPQHF
NA	TRBV19	NA	TRBJ1-2	13	TGTGCCAGTTGGGGACGGAGGGACTATGGCTACACCTTC	CASWGRRDYGYTF
NA	TRBV11-2	NA	TRBJ2-7	12	TGTGCCAGCAGCTTAGTATCCTACGAGCAGTACTTC	CASSLVSYEQYF
NA	TRBV14	TRBD1	TRBJ1-2	16	TGTGCCAGCAGCCAACAACCCTCAGGGGGCAACTATGGCTACACCTTC	CASSQQPSGGNYGYTF
NA	TRBV28	NA	TRBJ1-5	13	TGTGCCAGCAGTTCCTACGAAGATCAGCCCCAGCATTTT	CASSSYEDQPQHF
NA	TRBV19	NA	TRBJ1-1	14	TGTGCCAGTAGCAACCAGGGGTGGAACACTGAAGCTTTCTTT	CASSNQGWNTEAFF
NA	TRBV4-2	TRBD1	TRBJ1-2	17	TGTGCCAGCAGCCAAGTCGCCGTCGGCAGGGGGGTCTATGGCTACACCTTC	CASSQVAVGRGVYGYTF
NA	TRBV15	NA	TRBJ2-7	18	TGTGCCACCAGCAGAGATCCTTTTATGCGGAACCCTACGGACGAGCAGTACTTC	CATSRDPFMRNPTDEQYF
NA	TRBV27	NA	TRBJ2-1	17	TGTGCCAGCAGTGCCCAACCACCCGGGAGCTCCTACAATGAGCAGTTCTTC	CASSAQPPGSSYNEQFF
NA	TRBV6-1	NA	TRBJ1-5	17	TGTGCCAGCAGTGAAGCGTACTCAGGGATTAGCAATCAGCCCCAGCATTTT	CASSEAYSGISNQPQHF
NA	TRBV5-1	NA	TRBJ1-2	14	TGCGCCAGCAGCTTGGATGGGGGGGCCTATGGCTACACCTTC	CASSLDGGAYGYTF
once	TRBV7-2	NA	TRBJ2-1	16	TGTGCCAGCAGCTTAGCGAGCGGGTCAGAATACAATGAGCAGTTCTTC	CASSLASGSEYNEQFF
NA	TRBV4-1	NA	TRBJ1-2	15	TGCGCCAGCAGCCAAGATTCCGGTTATAACTATGGCTACACCTTC	CASSQDSGYNYGYTF
few	TRBV4-2	TRBD1	TRBJ2-7	12	TGTGCCAGCAGCCAAAACAGGGGCGAGCAGTACTTC	CASSQNRGEQYF
NA	TRBV27	TRBD1	TRBJ1-1	14	TGTGCCAGCAGCCCGGACAGGGCGAACACTGAAGCTTTCTTT	CASSPDRANTEAFF
once	TRBV18	NA	TRBJ1-3	15	TGTGCCAGCTCATCCGCCAGTTCCTCTGGAAACACCATATATTTT	CASSSASSSGNTIYF
NA	TRBV5-4	TRBD2	TRBJ2-1	16	TGTGCCAGCAGCTTGGTGACTAGCGGGATCTACAATGAGCAGTTCTTC	CASSLVTSGIYNEQFF
NA	TRBV5-1	TRBD1	TRBJ2-2	15	TGCGCCAGCACCCGGGACAGTGCCAACACCGGGGAGCTGTTTTTT	CASTRDSANTGELFF
NA	TRBV7-2	TRBD1	TRBJ1-5	15	TGTGCCAGCAGCTTAAGGGGGACAGGAGGTCAGCCCCAGCATTTT	CASSLRGTGGQPQHF
NA	TRBV7-3	TRBD1	TRBJ2-5	15	TGTGCCAGCAGCCCGGGACAGGGTCGGGCGGAGACCCAGTACTTC	CASSPGQGRAETQYF
NA	TRBV14	NA	TRBJ1-2	15	TGTGCCAGCAGCCAAAACAGGGTCCCACGAAGTGGCTACACCTTC	CASSQNRVPRSGYTF
NA	TRBV4-2	TRBD2	TRBJ2-1	17	TGTGCCAGCAGCCAAGAAGCCCAGCTAGCGGTTTACAATGAGCAGTTCTTC	CASSQEAQLAVYNEQFF
NA	TRBV10-3	NA	TRBJ2-7	15	TGTGCCATCAGCCTGACAGGACCACCGATCGACGAGCAGTACTTC	CAISLTGPPIDEQYF
once	TRBV5-1	NA	TRBJ2-1	16	TGCGCCAGCAGCTCTCAAACCCGGGACTCCTACAATGAGCAGTTCTTC	CASSSQTRDSYNEQFF
NA	TRBV9	TRBD2	TRBJ2-3	15	TGTGCCAGCAGCGTAGGGTCTAGCGGGGTAGATACGCAGTATTTT	CASSVGSSGVDTQYF
few	TRBV7-9	TRBD2	TRBJ2-7	17	TGTGCCAGCAGCTTAGTTGGTGGTAGCGGGGATCCCTACGAGCAGTACTTC	CASSLVGGSGDPYEQYF
NA	TRBV5-1	NA	TRBJ2-5	14	TGCGCCAGCAGCTTGGATCGGCAGGAAGAGACCCAGTACTTC	CASSLDRQEETQYF
once	TRBV2	TRBD1	TRBJ1-6	15	TGTGCCAGCAGTGGCAGGGGGGCAGGAGTTTCACCCCTCCACTTT	CASSGRGAGVSPLHF
NA	TRBV10-2	TRBD1	TRBJ2-2	17	TGCGCCAGCACCTGGACAGGGGCGCCCCCGGACACCGGGGAGCTGTTTTTT	CASTWTGAPPDTGELFF
NA	TRBV5-5	NA	TRBJ2-2	15	TGTGCCAGCAGCTTGGCGGGAGTGGGAACCGGGGAGCTGTTTTTT	CASSLAGVGTGELFF
NA	TRBV4-2	TRBD2	TRBJ2-7	14	TGTGCCAGCAGCCAACGAAGCGGGAGCTACGAGCAGTACTTC	CASSQRSGSYEQYF
NA	TRBV5-4	TRBD2	TRBJ2-1	15	TGTGCCAGCAGCTTGTTGGCGGGGGGGCGCAATGAGCAGTTCTTC	CASSLLAGGRNEQFF
few	TRBV27	NA	TRBJ1-1	13	TGTGCCAGCAGTTTAAAAGTAGGAGGGTCGGCTTTCTTT	CASSLKVGGSAFF
NA	TRBV6-4	TRBD2	TRBJ2-1	15	TGTGCCAGCAGTTCAACGACTAGCGGGGTGGGTGAGCAGTTCTTC	CASSSTTSGVGEQFF
NA	TRBV27	TRBD2	TRBJ2-3	17	TGTGCCAGCAGTTTCTTGGGACTAGCGGTGGGTAGTAATACGCAGTATTTT	CASSFLGLAVGSNTQYF
NA	TRBV19	NA	TRBJ1-1	18	TGTGCCAGTAGTATAGCCATGGTCAGATACTCATCGGGAGGTGAAGCTTTCTTT	CASSIAMVRYSSGGEAFF
NA	TRBV7-2	NA	TRBJ1-6	15	TGTGCCAGCAGCTATACAGGCCTGTGGGATTCACCCCTCCACTTT	CASSYTGLWDSPLHF
NA	TRBV4-1	TRBD1	TRBJ2-5	15	TGCGCCAGCAGCTCGGGACAGGGGGCGCGTGAGACCCAGTACTTC	CASSSGQGARETQYF
NA	TRBV9	TRBD1	TRBJ1-4	16	TGTGCCAGCAGGGGGACAGGGGTGTTGCAAAGGGAAAAACTGTTTTTT	CASRGTGVLQREKLFF
NA	TRBV6-1	TRBD2	TRBJ2-5	15	TGTGCCAGCACAGGGGTAGCGGGAGAACAAGAGACCCAGTACTTC	CASTGVAGEQETQYF
NA	TRBV7-9	TRBD1	TRBJ2-5	15	TGTGCCAGCAGCTTATTCGGACAGGGAGAAGAGACCCAGTACTTC	CASSLFGQGEETQYF
NA	TRBV4-2	NA	TRBJ1-2	18	TGTGCCAGCAGCCAAGATAGTGCCAGCGCGGGGCCTAACTATGGCTACACCTTC	CASSQDSASAGPNYGYTF
NA	TRBV5-8	NA	TRBJ2-3	15	TGTGCCAGCAGCCGAGCGTTAGGGGCGGTAGATACGCAGTATTTT	CASSRALGAVDTQYF
once	TRBV19	NA	TRBJ1-4	12	TGTGCCAGTAGCCTAGGGGGTGAAAAACTGTTTTTT	CASSLGGEKLFF
few	TRBV7-3	TRBD2	TRBJ2-7	16	TGTGCCAGCAGTCCCCGAGGCGCGGGGGGCGCCGACGAGCAGTACTTC	CASSPRGAGGADEQYF
NA	TRBV7-9	NA	TRBJ2-5	15	TGTGCCAGCAGCTTAGCAGGCAGAGGTCAAGAGACCCAGTACTTC	CASSLAGRGQETQYF
NA	TRBV4-1	TRBD2	TRBJ2-5	16	TGCGCCAGCAGCCGCATTAGCGGGGGCCGTCAAGAGACCCAGTACTTC	CASSRISGGRQETQYF